This TCR beta chain was captured in a study of T cell responses to AZD1222 COVID-19 vaccine. The CDR3 sequence is 14 residues long. CDR1 MNHNS and CDR2 SASEGT come from the germline V gene. V was pared by 3 bases and J by 3 bases, with 2 bases of the junction left unmatched. The protocol was immunoSEQ multiplex PCR, while the TCRdb copy is restricted to in-frame clones and leaves out a portion. The data contain approximately 70,000 clones, about four fifths of them singletons. This receptor was taken from an adult in good health. The chain combines TRBV6-1 with TRBJ1-1, with 9 bases fitting TRBD1. Sequenced here: peripheral blood, sampled on day 0 of AZD1222 vaccination. The CDR3 DNA sequence: TGTGCCAGCAGTGATAGGACAGGGGACACTGAAGCTTTCTTT. Translated, it gives CASSDRTGDTEAFF.